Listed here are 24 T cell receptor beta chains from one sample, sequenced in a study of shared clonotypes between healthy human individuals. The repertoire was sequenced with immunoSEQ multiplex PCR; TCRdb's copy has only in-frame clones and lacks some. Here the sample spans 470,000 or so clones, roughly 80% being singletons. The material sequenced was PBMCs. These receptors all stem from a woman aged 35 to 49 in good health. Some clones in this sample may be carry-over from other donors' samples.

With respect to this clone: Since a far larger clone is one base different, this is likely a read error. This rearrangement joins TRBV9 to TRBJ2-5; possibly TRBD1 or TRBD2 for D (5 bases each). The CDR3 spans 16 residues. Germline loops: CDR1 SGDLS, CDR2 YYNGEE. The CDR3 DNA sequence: TGTGCCAGCAGCGGGCAGGGACGGCCCTTCCAAGATACCCAGTACTTC. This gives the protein CASSGQGRPFQDTQYF. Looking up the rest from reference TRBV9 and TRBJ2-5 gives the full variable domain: DSGVTQTPKHLITATGQRVTLRCSPRSGDLSVYWYQQSLDQGLQFLIQYYNGEERAKGNILERFSAQQFPDLHSELNLSSLELGDSALYFCASSGQGRPFQDTQYFGPGTRLLVL.

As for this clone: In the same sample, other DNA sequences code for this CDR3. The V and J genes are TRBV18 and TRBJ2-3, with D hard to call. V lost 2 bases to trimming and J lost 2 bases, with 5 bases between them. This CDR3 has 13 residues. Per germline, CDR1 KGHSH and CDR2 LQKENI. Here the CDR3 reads CASSPGLTDTQYF. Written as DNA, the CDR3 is TGTGCCAGCTCACCAGGCCTCACAGATACGCAGTATTTT.

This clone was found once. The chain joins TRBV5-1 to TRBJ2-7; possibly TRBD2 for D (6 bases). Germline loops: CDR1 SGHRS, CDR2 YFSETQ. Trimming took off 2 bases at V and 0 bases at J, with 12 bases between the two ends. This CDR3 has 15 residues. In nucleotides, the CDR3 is TGCGCCAGCAGCTTAGGACGGGGAGGCTCCTACGAGCAGTACTTC. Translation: CASSLGRGGSYEQYF.

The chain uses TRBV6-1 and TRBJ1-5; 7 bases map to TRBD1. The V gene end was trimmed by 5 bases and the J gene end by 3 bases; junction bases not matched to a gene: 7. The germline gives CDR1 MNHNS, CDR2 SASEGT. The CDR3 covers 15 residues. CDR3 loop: CASSLMTGSNQPQHF. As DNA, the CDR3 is TGTGCCAGCAGTCTGATGACAGGGTCCAATCAGCCCCAGCATTTT.

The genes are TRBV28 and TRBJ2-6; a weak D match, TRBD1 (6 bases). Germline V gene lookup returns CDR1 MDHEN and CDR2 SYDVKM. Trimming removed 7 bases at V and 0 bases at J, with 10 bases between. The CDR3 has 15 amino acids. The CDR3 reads CASTQGLSGANVLTF. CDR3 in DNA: TGTGCCAGCACCCAGGGGCTCTCTGGGGCCAACGTCCTGACTTTC.

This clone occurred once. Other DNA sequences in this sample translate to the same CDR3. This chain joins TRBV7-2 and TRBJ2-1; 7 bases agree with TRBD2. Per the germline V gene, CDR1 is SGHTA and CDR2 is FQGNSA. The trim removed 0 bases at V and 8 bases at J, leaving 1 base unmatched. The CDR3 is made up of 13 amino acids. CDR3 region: CASSLAGGYEQFF. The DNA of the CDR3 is TGTGCCAGCAGCTTAGCGGGGGGGTATGAGCAGTTCTTC. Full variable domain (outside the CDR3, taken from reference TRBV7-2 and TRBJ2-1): GAGVSQSPSNKVTEKGKDVELRCDPISGHTALYWYRQSLGQGLEFLIYFQGNSAPDKSGLPSDRFSAERTGGSVSTLTIQRTQQEDSAVYLCASSLAGGYEQFFGPGTRLTVL.

CDR3 in amino acids: CASTTRRGEKLFF. The DNA for the CDR3 is TGTGCCAGCACCACGAGGAGGGGTGAAAAACTGTTTTTT. V is TRBV4-2 and J is TRBJ1-4; a possible D gene is TRBD1 (5 bases). This CDR3 is 13 amino acids long. Trimming shortened V by 7 bases and J by 7 bases, and 13 bases separated the two germline ends. CDR1 is LGHNA, CDR2 YNFKEQ, per germline.

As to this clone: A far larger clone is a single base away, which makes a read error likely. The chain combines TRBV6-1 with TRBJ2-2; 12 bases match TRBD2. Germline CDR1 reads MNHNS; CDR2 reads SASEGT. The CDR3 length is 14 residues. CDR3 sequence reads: CATRLAGDTRELFF. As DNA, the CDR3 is TGTGCCACCAGACTAGCGGGAGACACCAGGGAGCTGTTTTTT.

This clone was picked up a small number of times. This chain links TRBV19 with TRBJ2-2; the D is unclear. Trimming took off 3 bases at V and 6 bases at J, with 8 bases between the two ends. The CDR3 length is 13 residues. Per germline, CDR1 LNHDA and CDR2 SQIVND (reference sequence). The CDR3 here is CASSILGSGELFF. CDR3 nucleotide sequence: TGTGCCAGTAGTATCTTGGGGTCCGGGGAGCTGTTTTTT.

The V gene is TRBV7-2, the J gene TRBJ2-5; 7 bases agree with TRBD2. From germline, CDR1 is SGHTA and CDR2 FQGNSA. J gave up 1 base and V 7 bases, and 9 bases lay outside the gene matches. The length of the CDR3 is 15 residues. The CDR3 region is CASTWASGTQETQYF. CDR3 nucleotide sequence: TGTGCCAGCACCTGGGCTAGCGGTACCCAAGAGACCCAGTACTTC.

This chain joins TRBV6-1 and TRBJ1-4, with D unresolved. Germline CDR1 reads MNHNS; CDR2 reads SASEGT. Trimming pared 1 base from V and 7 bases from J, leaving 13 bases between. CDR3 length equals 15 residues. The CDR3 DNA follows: TGTGCCAGCAGTGAAGAAGAGGCGACGAGTGAAAAACTGTTTTTT. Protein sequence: CASSEEEATSEKLFF.

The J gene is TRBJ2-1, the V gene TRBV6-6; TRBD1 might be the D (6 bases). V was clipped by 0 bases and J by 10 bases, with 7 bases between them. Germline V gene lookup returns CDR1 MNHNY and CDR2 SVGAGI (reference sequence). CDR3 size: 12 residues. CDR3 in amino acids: CASSYSQGEQFF. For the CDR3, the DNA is TGTGCCAGCAGTTACTCGCAGGGGGAGCAGTTCTTC.

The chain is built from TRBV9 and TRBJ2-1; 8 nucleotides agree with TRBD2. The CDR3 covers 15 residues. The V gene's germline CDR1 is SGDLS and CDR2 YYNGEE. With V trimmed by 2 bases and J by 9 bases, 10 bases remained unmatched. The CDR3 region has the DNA TGTGCCAGCAGCGTGCGACCGGGACTAGATTTTGAGCAGTTCTTC. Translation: CASSVRPGLDFEQFF.

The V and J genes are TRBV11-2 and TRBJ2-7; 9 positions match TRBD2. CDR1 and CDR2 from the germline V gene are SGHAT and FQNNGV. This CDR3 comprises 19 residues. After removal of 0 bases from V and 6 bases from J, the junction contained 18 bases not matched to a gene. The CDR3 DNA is TGTGCCAGCAGCTTAGATGCCCCCGCGATCCGCGGGAGGGCCGGCGAGCAGTACTTC. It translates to CASSLDAPAIRGRAGEQYF.

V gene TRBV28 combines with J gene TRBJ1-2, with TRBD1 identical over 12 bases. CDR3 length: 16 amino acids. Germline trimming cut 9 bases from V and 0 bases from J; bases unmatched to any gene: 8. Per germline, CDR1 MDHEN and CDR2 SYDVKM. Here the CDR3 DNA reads TGTGCCAGTCTTGGGACAGGGGGCGCTTCTAACTATGGCTACACCTTC. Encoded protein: CASLGTGGASNYGYTF.

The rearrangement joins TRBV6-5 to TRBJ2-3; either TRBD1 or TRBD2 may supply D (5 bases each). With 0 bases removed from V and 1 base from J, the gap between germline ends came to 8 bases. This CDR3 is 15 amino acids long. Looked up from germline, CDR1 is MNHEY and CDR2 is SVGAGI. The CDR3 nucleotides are TGTGCCAGCAGTTACTCGAGAGGGGGCACAGATACGCAGTATTTT. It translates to CASSYSRGGTDTQYF.

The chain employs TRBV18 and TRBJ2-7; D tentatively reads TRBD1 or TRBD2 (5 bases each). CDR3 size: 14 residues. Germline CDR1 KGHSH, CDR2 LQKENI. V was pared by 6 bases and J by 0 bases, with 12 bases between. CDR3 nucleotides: TGTGCCAGCTCCATGACTGGGGGCTCCTACGAGCAGTACTTC. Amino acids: CASSMTGGSYEQYF.

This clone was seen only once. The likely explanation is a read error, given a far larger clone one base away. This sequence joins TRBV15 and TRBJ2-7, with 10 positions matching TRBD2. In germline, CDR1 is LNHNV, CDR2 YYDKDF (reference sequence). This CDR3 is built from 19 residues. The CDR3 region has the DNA TGTGACACCAGCAGAGATAGGGCTAGCGGGAGACCACTTTGGGACGAGCAGTACTTC. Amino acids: CDTSRDRASGRPLWDEQYF.

The CDR3 spells CASSDGLAFSYEQYF. The CDR3 DNA reads as TGTGCCAGCAGCGATGGACTAGCGTTTTCCTACGAGCAGTACTTC. The chain links TRBV6-6 to TRBJ2-7; TRBD2 matches at 9 bases. The germline V gene has CDR1 MNHNY and CDR2 SVGAGI (reference sequence). The ends lost 6 bases at V and 1 base at J; junction bases unmatched: 7. The CDR3 has 15 amino acids.

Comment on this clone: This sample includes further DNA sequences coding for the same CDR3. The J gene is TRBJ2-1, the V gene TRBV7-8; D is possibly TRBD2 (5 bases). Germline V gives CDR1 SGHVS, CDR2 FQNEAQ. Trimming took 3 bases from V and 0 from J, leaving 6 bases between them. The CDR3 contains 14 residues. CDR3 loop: CASSLRVSYNEQFF. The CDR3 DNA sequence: TGTGCCAGCAGCTTGCGGGTCTCCTACAATGAGCAGTTCTTC.

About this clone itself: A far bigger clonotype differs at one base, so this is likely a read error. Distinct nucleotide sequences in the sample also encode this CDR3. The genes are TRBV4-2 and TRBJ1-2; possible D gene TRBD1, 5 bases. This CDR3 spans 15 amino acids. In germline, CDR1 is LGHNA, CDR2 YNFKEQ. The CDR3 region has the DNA TGTGCCAGCAGCCCATCCGGGGCCGAGTCCTATGGCTATACCTTC. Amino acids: CASSPSGAESYGYTF.

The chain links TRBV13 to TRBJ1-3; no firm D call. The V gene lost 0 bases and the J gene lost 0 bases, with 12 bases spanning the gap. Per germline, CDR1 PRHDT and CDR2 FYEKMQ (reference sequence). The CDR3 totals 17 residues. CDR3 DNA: TGTGCCAGCAGCTTAGGACGGAGAAAAACCTCTGGAAACACCATATATTTT. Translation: CASSLGRRKTSGNTIYF.

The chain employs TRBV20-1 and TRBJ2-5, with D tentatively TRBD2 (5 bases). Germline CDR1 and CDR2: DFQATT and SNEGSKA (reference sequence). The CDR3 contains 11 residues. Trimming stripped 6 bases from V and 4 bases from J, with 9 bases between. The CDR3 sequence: CSAPRGETQYF. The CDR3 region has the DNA TGCAGTGCGCCCCGGGGAGAGACCCAGTACTTC.

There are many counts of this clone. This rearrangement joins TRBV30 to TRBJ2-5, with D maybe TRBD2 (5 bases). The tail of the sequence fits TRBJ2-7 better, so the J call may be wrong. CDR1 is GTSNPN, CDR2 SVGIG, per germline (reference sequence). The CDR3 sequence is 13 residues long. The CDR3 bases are TGTGCCTGGAGTGTCCCGGAGGCCTACGAGCAGTACTTC. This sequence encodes CAWSVPEAYEQYF.